This T cell receptor (beta chain) was sequenced during a study of blood T cell repertoires in COVID-19. Overall study: PBMCs, B-cell-depleted T cells, or T cells provided the cDNA or gDNA that made up the material.

V was shortened by 7 bases and J by 5 bases, with 12 bases between the two germline ends. Germline V CDR1 and CDR2: ENHRY, SYGVKD. The CDR3 is 13 residues long. Produced via immunoSEQ multiplex PCR; TCRdb's table is partial and in-frame only. In the table there are roughly 360,000 clones, 75% to 90% of which are singletons. Sequencing was carried out using PBMCs or T cells enriched from blood (not recorded which). This receptor was obtained from a woman aged 45 to 65 who had recovered from COVID-19. The chain has TRBV10-3 and TRBJ1-5; no definite D call. In DNA form, the CDR3 reads TGTGCCATCACGGGGTACCTAGATCAGCCCCAGCATTTT. This sequence encodes CAITGYLDQPQHF.